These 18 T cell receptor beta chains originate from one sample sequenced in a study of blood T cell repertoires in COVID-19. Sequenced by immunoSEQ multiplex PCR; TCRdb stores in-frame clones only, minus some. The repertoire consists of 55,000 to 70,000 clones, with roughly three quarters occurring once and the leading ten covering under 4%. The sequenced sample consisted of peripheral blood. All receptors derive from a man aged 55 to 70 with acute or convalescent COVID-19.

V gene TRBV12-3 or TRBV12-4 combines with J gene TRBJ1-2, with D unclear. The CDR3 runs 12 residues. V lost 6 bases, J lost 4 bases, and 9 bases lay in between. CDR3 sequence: CASSREAYGYTF. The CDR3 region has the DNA TGTGCCAGCAGCCGTGAGGCCTATGGCTACACCTTC.

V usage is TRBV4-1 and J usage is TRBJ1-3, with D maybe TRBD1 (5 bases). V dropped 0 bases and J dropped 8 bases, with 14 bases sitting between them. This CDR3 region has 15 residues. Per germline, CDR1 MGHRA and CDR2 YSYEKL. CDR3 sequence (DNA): TGCGCCAGCAGCCAAGAGGGGCAGGGTGGGTACACCATATATTTT. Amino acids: CASSQEGQGGYTIYF.

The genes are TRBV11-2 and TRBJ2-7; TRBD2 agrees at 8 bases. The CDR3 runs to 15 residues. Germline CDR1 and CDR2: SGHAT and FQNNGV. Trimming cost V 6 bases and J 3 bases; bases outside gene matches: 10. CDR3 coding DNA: TGTGCCAGCAGGGACTTTAAGCGGGGGAACTACGAGCAGTACTTC. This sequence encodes CASRDFKRGNYEQYF.

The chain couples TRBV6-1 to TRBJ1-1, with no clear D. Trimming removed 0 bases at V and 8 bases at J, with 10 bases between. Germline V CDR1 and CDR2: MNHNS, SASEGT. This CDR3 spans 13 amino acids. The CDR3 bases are TGTGCCAGCAGTGAAGCATCAGCCAGGGAAGCTTTCTTT. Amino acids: CASSEASAREAFF.

In DNA form, the CDR3 reads TGTGCCAGCAGCCCCGGGACAGGCAGCCAGCCCCAGCATTTT. Translated: CASSPGTGSQPQHF. This sequence joins TRBV2 and TRBJ1-5; 8 bases line up with TRBD1. The CDR3 extends over 14 amino acids. Germline loops: CDR1 SNHLY, CDR2 FYNNEI. The trim removed 6 bases at V and 7 bases at J, leaving 8 bases unmatched.

Here the CDR3 DNA reads TGTGCCAGCATGCGACTAGACGGGACCCAGTACTTC. Translation gives CASMRLDGTQYF. The V and J genes are TRBV7-9 and TRBJ2-5; weak D call: TRBD2 (6 bases). The CDR3 consists of 12 residues. Germline assignment: CDR1 SEHNR and CDR2 FQNEAQ (reference sequence). V was shortened by 7 bases and J by 7 bases, with 13 bases between the two germline ends.

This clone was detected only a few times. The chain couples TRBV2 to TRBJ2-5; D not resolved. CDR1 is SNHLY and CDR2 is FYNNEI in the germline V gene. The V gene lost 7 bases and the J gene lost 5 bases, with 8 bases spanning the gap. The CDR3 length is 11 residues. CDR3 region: CASIREETQYF. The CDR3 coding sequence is TGTGCCAGCATAAGAGAGGAGACCCAGTACTTC.

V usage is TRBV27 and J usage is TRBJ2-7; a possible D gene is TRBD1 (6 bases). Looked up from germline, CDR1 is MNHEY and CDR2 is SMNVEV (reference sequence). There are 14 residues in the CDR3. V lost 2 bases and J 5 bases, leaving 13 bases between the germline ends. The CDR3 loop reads CASSLRDKTHEQYF. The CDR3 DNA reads TGTGCCAGCAGTTTACGGGACAAAACCCACGAGCAGTACTTC.

CDR3 loop: CASSLNGDTEAFF. In DNA form, the CDR3 reads TGTGCCAGCAGCTTAAACGGGGATACTGAAGCTTTCTTT. The chain links TRBV11-1 to TRBJ1-1; D remains unclear. Trimming pared 2 bases from V and 5 bases from J, leaving 9 bases between. Germline CDR1 reads SGHAT; CDR2 reads FQDESV (reference sequence). This CDR3 comprises 13 residues.

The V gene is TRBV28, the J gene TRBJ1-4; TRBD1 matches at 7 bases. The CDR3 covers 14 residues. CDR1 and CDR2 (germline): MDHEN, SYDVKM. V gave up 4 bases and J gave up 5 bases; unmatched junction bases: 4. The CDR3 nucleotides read TGTGCCAGCAGTTCCGGGACAGAAAATGAAAAACTGTTTTTT. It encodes CASSSGTENEKLFF.

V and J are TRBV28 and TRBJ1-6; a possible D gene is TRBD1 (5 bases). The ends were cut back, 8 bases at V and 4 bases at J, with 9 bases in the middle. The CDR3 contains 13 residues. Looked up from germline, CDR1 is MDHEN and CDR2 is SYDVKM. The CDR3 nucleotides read TGTGCCAGCCGGGGGGGGTATAATTCACCCCTCCACTTT. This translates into CASRGGYNSPLHF.

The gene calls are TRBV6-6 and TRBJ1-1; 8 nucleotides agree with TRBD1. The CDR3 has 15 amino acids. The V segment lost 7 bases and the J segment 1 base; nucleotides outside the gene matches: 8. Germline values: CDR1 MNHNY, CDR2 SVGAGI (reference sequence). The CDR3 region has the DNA TGTGCCAGCATCCCAGGGGGCGCGAAGAACACTGAAGCTTTCTTT. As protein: CASIPGGAKNTEAFF.

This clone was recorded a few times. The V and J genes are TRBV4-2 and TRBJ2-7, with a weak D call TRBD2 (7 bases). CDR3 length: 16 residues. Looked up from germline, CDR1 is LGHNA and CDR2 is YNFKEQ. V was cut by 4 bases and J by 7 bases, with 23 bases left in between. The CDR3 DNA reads TGTGCCAGCAGCCGCGCCGGAGGGGGGGCCCCATCAGAGCAGTACTTC. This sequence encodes CASSRAGGGAPSEQYF.

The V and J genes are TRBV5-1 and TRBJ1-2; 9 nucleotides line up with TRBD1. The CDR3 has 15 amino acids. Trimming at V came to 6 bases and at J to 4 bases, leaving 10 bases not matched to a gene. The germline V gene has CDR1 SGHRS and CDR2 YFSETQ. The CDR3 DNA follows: TGCGCCAGCAAAGTTACAGGGGGCAGCGGCTATGGCTACACCTTC. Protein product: CASKVTGGSGYGYTF.

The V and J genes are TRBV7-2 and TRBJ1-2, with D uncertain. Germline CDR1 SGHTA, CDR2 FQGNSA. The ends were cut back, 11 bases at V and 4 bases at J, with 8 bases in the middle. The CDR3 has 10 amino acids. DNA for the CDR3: TGTGCCCTCAGATCCTATGGCTACACCTTC. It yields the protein CALRSYGYTF.

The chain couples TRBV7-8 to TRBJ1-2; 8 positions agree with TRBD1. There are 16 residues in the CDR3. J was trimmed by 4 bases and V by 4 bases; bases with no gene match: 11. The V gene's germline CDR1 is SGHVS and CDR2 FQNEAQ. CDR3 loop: CASSWTGTGLVYGYTF. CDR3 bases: TGTGCCAGCAGCTGGACTGGGACAGGATTAGTCTATGGCTACACCTTC.

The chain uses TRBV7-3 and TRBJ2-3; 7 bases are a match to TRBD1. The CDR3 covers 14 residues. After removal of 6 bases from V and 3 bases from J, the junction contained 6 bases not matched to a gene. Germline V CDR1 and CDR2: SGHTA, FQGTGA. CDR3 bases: TGTGCCAGCAGTCTGGGACAGCGGACAGATACGCAGTATTTT. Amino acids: CASSLGQRTDTQYF.

The CDR3 nucleotides are TGTGCCAGCAGCGTAGGAATACGGGAGAATTCACCCCTCCACTTT. Translation: CASSVGIRENSPLHF. The chain combines TRBV9 with TRBJ1-6; D gene uncertain. This CDR3 spans 15 amino acids. The germline V gene encodes CDR1 SGDLS and CDR2 YYNGEE. Trimming took off 0 bases at V and 7 bases at J, with 11 bases between the two ends.